The entry below describes one T cell receptor beta chain. This sample is drawn from a study of CDR3 diversity in severe acne. One entry per CDR3 protein, called by TCRdb with MiXCR from the PCR reads. This table has over 90,000 distinct CDR3 sequences, 51% appearing once. Germline V lookup: CDR1 LGHNA, CDR2 YNFKEQ. V lost 2 bases and J 0 bases, leaving 10 bases between the germline ends. CDR3 length: 16 amino acids. The sequence derives from a male donor with acne. The chain carries TRBV4-2 and TRBJ1-4; D is ambiguous. Sample: blood. The CDR3 DNA reads as TGTGCCAGCAGCCAACTTCAAGTTGCAACTAATGAAAAACTGTTTTTT. Its protein is CASSQLQVATNEKLFF.